The entry below gives a single T cell receptor (beta chain) sequence along with its context. Its specificity is unknown. The entry originates in a study of T cells after yellow fever vaccination. In the study overall: Fractions with few cells were prepared using SMART-Seq v4 Ultra Low Input.

Study conclusions and caveats: CD4 and CD8 compartments shared a small share of clonotypes. Weaker overall was a secondary response that nonetheless peaked faster, on day 5 versus 15.

Germline CDR1 reads MNHNS; CDR2 reads SASEGT. The CDR3 runs to 12 residues. V lost 6 bases to trimming and J lost 5 bases, with 10 bases between them. UMIs and a universal primer site were added when TCR cDNA was made by 5'RACE template switching. From the 5' RACE reads, TCRdb called clonotypes with MiXCR, one entry per CDR3 protein. The sample lists about 350,000 distinct CDR3 sequences; around a tenth were seen once. The TCR comes from a young man who received the YFV17D yellow fever vaccine. The chain combines TRBV6-1 with TRBJ1-1; D not resolved. The sequences come from PBMCs, collected on the day of the first yellow fever vaccination. The CDR3 DNA is TGTGCCAGCAGAAGGTGGGGAACTGAAGCTTTCTTT. This gives the protein CASRRWGTEAFF.